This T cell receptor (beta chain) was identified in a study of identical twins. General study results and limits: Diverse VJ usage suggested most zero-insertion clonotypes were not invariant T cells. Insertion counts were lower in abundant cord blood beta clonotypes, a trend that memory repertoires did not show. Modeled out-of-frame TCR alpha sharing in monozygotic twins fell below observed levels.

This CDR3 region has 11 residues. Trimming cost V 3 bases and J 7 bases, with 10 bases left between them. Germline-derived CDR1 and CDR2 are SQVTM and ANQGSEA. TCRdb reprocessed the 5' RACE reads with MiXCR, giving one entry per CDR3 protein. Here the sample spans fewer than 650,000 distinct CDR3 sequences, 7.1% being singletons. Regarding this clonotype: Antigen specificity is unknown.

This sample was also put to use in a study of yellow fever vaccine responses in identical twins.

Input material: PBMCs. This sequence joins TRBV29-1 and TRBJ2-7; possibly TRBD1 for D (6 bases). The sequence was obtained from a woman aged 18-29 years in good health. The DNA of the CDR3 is TGCAGCGTTGAGCAGGGGCTTGAGCAGTACTTC. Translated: CSVEQGLEQYF.